The 25 T cell receptor beta chains below come from one sample, sequenced in a study of cytomegalovirus exposure and HLA in healthy donors. Clones were read by immunoSEQ multiplex PCR, and TCRdb kept only the in-frame ones, dropping some. The sample consists of around 150,000 clones, about 86% of them appearing once. Sequencing used PBMCs. These receptors were taken from a woman aged 25 to 39 in good health and CMV-seronegative.

The chain has TRBV5-6 and TRBJ1-1; weak D call: TRBD1 (5 bases). V lost 6 bases and J 2 bases, leaving 20 bases between the germline ends. The germline CDR1 and CDR2 sequences are SGHDT and YYEEEE. The CDR3 spans 16 residues. The CDR3 DNA is TGTGCCAGCATCCTCCTGGGAGGGGAGTTAAACACTGAAGCTTTCTTT. Translating gives CASILLGGELNTEAFF.

The chain carries TRBV7-9 and TRBJ2-7; D is unresolved. Trimming removed 5 bases from V and 6 bases from J, with 11 bases in between. This CDR3 has 12 amino acids. Looked up from germline, CDR1 is SEHNR and CDR2 is FQNEAQ (reference sequence). CDR3 residues: CASSPWMGEQYF. The CDR3 DNA sequence: TGTGCCAGCAGCCCCTGGATGGGCGAGCAGTACTTC. The full variable domain, in which reference TRBV7-9 and TRBJ2-7 provide the parts outside the CDR3, is DTGVSQNPRHKITKRGQNVTFRCDPISEHNRLYWYRQTLGQGPEFLTYFQNEAQLEKSRLLSDRFSAERPKGSFSTLEIQRTEQGDSAMYLCASSPWMGEQYFGPGTRLTVT.

Worth noting for this clone: This sample also contains other DNA sequences that code for the same CDR3. The V and J genes are TRBV4-2 and TRBJ2-3, with D maybe TRBD2 (6 bases). CDR3 length: 16 residues. Germline CDR1 LGHNA, CDR2 YNFKEQ. V was pared by 0 bases and J by 2 bases, with 12 bases between. CDR3 DNA sequence: TGTGCCAGCAGCCAAGAATTGGCGGGGTCCACAGATACGCAGTATTTT. As protein: CASSQELAGSTDTQYF.

V usage is TRBV11-2 and J usage is TRBJ1-4, with D unclear. Germline CDR1 is SGHAT and CDR2 is FQNNGV. Trimming shortened V by 1 base and J by 8 bases, and 5 bases separated the two germline ends. CDR3 length: 12 residues. The CDR3 loop reads CASSLGGEKLFF. Here the CDR3 DNA reads TGTGCCAGCAGCTTAGGCGGGGAAAAACTGTTTTTT.

This clone was counted only a few times. The gene calls are TRBV5-6 and TRBJ1-2; the match to TRBD1 covers 7 bases. The length of the CDR3 is 13 residues. V lost 4 bases, J lost 2 bases, and 2 bases stayed unmatched. Germline CDR1 is SGHDT and CDR2 is YYEEEE. Here the CDR3 reads CASSATGNYGYTF. Here the CDR3 DNA reads TGTGCCAGCAGCGCGACAGGGAACTATGGCTACACCTTC.

The table lists this clone with a few counts. The V call is TRBV7-2, the J call TRBJ2-3, with 15 bases that match TRBD2. The CDR3 runs 19 residues. CDR1 is SGHTA and CDR2 is FQGNSA in the germline V gene. Trimming removed 5 bases from V and 4 bases from J; junction bases left unmatched: 13. The CDR3 nucleotides are TGTGCCAGCAGCACAGGGACTAGCGGGAGGTCATCGTGGGCAGATACGCAGTATTTT. This gives the protein CASSTGTSGRSSWADTQYF.

CDR3 sequence reads: CASSLLAGNGYTF. For the CDR3, the DNA is TGTGCCAGCAGCTTGTTGGCAGGGAATGGCTACACCTTC. The chain is built from TRBV5-4 and TRBJ1-2; D may be TRBD1 (5 bases). Germline CDR1 is SGHNT and CDR2 is YYREEE (reference sequence). The CDR3 is 13 amino acids. V dropped 1 base and J dropped 6 bases, with 10 bases sitting between them.

The CDR3 nucleotides read TGTGCCAGCAGCTTCGACCCAGGACAGGGCAACACTGAAGCTTTCTTT. This gives the protein CASSFDPGQGNTEAFF. V and J are TRBV7-9 and TRBJ1-1; the match to TRBD1 covers 8 bases. The CDR3 extends over 16 amino acids. Germline lookup yields CDR1 SEHNR and CDR2 FQNEAQ (reference sequence). The V segment lost 3 bases and the J segment 2 bases; nucleotides outside the gene matches: 8.

In this sample, this clone turned up a few times. The chain combines TRBV30 with TRBJ2-7, with 8 bases that match TRBD1. Germline V gene data show CDR1 as GTSNPN and CDR2 as SVGIG (reference sequence). The CDR3 is made up of 15 amino acids. Losses at the gene ends were 4 bases for V and 7 bases for J; bases not matched to a gene: 15. In nucleotides, the CDR3 is TGTGCCTGGAAATGGACAGGGACGTATGGAAGAGAGCAGTACTTC. The encoded protein is CAWKWTGTYGREQYF.

This clone came up once. This chain uses TRBV5-6 with TRBJ2-3; D is perhaps TRBD1 or TRBD2 (5 bases each). V was clipped by 6 bases and J by 0 bases, with 26 bases between them. There are 19 residues in the CDR3. The germline gives CDR1 SGHDT, CDR2 YYEEEE. CDR3 residues: CASIIRGSRSVSSTDTQYF. In nucleotides, the CDR3 is TGTGCCAGCATCATCCGGGGCAGCCGTAGCGTTTCTAGCACAGATACGCAGTATTTT.

This clone was counted only a few times. V and J are TRBV5-4 and TRBJ1-2; perhaps TRBD1 as D (5 bases). This CDR3 has 12 amino acids. V shed 10 bases and J shed 1 base, with 11 bases lying between them. Germline CDR1 reads SGHNT; CDR2 reads YYREEE (reference sequence). CDR3: CAGAQDNYGYTF. In DNA, the CDR3 is TGTGCCGGAGCACAGGATAACTATGGCTACACCTTC.

The J gene is TRBJ1-2, the V gene TRBV6-5; D gene ambiguous. CDR1 and CDR2 from the germline V gene are MNHEY and SVGAGI. Trimming pared 6 bases from V and 8 bases from J, leaving 13 bases between. The CDR3 extends over 12 amino acids. The CDR3 DNA is TGTGCCAGCAGGTTGGGCTTAAAGGGCTACACCTTC. Amino acids: CASRLGLKGYTF.

This clone rates as medium-sized. The CDR3, as DNA: TGCGCCAGCAGCCAAGACCGACTTGCCACTTCTTACTATGGCTACACCTTC. Amino acids: CASSQDRLATSYYGYTF. The chain uses TRBV4-3 and TRBJ1-2, with D hard to call. Germline V gene data show CDR1 as LGHNA and CDR2 as YSLEER. CDR3 length: 17 amino acids. Trimming left V 0 bases short and J 3 bases short, with 17 bases between.

The chain links TRBV19 to TRBJ2-3, with 9 nucleotides matching TRBD2. Germline V gives CDR1 LNHDA, CDR2 SQIVND (reference sequence). Unmatched junction bases numbered 6, after V lost 3 bases and J lost 2 bases. The CDR3 contains 16 residues. Here the CDR3 reads CASSMSGGRFTDTQYF. DNA of the CDR3: TGTGCCAGTAGTATGAGCGGGGGGAGGTTCACAGATACGCAGTATTTT. The full variable domain, in which reference TRBV19 and TRBJ2-3 provide the parts outside the CDR3, is DGGITQSPKYLFRKEGQNVTLSCEQNLNHDAMYWYRQDPGQGLRLIYYSQIVNDFQKGDIAEGYSVSREKKESFPLTVTSAQKNPTAFYLCASSMSGGRFTDTQYFGPGTRLTVL.

J is TRBJ2-7 and V is TRBV7-2, with D perhaps matching TRBD1 (6 bases). The CDR3 is 14 amino acids. V lost 4 bases, J lost 4 bases, and 14 bases lay in between. The germline V gene has CDR1 SGHTA and CDR2 FQGNSA. The CDR3 loop is CASSSPGHSYEQYF. For the CDR3, the DNA is TGTGCCAGCAGCTCGCCGGGACACTCTTACGAGCAGTACTTC.

V and J are TRBV9 and TRBJ2-7; D remains unclear. The germline V gene has CDR1 SGDLS and CDR2 YYNGEE. The CDR3 is 13 amino acids. Trimming removed 3 bases from V and 3 bases from J, with 10 bases in between. CDR3 region: CASSDGVGYEQYF. The DNA of the CDR3 is TGTGCCAGCAGCGATGGTGTGGGCTACGAGCAGTACTTC.

The CDR3 DNA reads TGTGCCAGCAGTCCGCCCGGGCAGGGGTATCAGCCCCAGCATTTT. Amino acid sequence: CASSPPGQGYQPQHF. The rearrangement uses TRBV28 and TRBJ1-5, with D possibly matching TRBD1 (6 bases). CDR3 length equals 15 residues. V lost 5 bases and J 5 bases, leaving 16 bases between the germline ends. Germline CDR1 reads MDHEN; CDR2 reads SYDVKM. Variable domain in full (rest from reference TRBV28 and TRBJ1-5): DVKVTQSSRYLVKRTGEKVFLECVQDMDHENMFWYRQDPGLGLRLIYFSYDVKMKEKGDIPEGYSVSREKKERFSLILESASTNQTSMYLCASSPPGQGYQPQHFGDGTRLSIL.

This clone was counted a few times. The chain employs TRBV6-1 and TRBJ1-4; D remains ambiguous. V shed 3 bases and J shed 3 bases, with 14 bases lying between them. This CDR3 has 16 residues. Germline CDR1 and CDR2: MNHNS and SASEGT. CDR3 amino acids: CASSDRGEGPNEKLFF. Written as DNA, the CDR3 is TGTGCCAGCAGTGACCGGGGTGAGGGTCCTAATGAAAAACTGTTTTTT.

V and J are TRBV28 and TRBJ2-1; the D gene could be TRBD1 or TRBD2 (5 bases each). V was pared by 5 bases and J by 6 bases, with 14 bases between. The germline V gene encodes CDR1 MDHEN and CDR2 SYDVKM. The CDR3 covers 14 residues. The CDR3 DNA follows: TGTGCCAGCAGTCCCTCGGGGCCGGCCAATGAGCAGTTCTTC. This encodes CASSPSGPANEQFF.

The chain uses TRBV6-5 and TRBJ2-7, with D hard to call. Trimming removed 8 bases from V and 3 bases from J, with 5 bases in between. The germline V gene encodes CDR1 MNHEY and CDR2 SVGAGI. This CDR3 is built from 10 residues. The CDR3 bases are TGTGCCAGCGGTCACTACGAGCAGTACTTC. It translates to CASGHYEQYF.

The chain couples TRBV27 to TRBJ1-1; D remains ambiguous. This CDR3 is 11 amino acids long. Trimming cost V 10 bases and J 5 bases, with 11 bases left between them. The V gene's germline CDR1 is MNHEY and CDR2 SMNVEV (reference sequence). The CDR3 nucleotides read TGTGCCACCTACGGAAAGACTGAAGCTTTCTTT. Residues: CATYGKTEAFF.

The V and J genes are TRBV6-6 and TRBJ2-3; TRBD1 matches at 8 bases. J was trimmed by 5 bases and V by 5 bases; bases with no gene match: 6. The CDR3 spans 14 residues. From germline, CDR1 is MNHNY and CDR2 SVGAGI (reference sequence). The CDR3 DNA reads TGTGCCAGCAGTCGGACAGGGTGGGTAGATACGCAGTATTTT. This translates into CASSRTGWVDTQYF.

The chain joins TRBV7-2 to TRBJ2-7; TRBD1 matches at 7 bases. This CDR3 contains 12 residues. Germline V lookup: CDR1 SGHTA, CDR2 FQGNSA. Trimming took 5 bases from V and 3 from J; bases not matched to a gene: 1. The CDR3 region has the DNA TGTGCCAGCAGCAGACAGGGCTACGAGCAGTACTTC. It specifies CASSRQGYEQYF.

The V and J genes are TRBV6-5 and TRBJ1-1; D gene ambiguous. Germline CDR1 MNHEY, CDR2 SVGAGI. V was cut by 0 bases and J by 3 bases, with 11 bases left in between. CDR3 length equals 15 residues. CDR3 bases: TGTGCCAGCAGTTACTCAAGCGTTGGGCACACTGAAGCTTTCTTT. Its translation: CASSYSSVGHTEAFF.

This clone was detected once. J is TRBJ2-7 and V is TRBV7-9; tentative D call: TRBD1 (6 bases). Looked up from germline, CDR1 is SEHNR and CDR2 is FQNEAQ (reference sequence). V gave up 5 bases and J gave up 5 bases, with 16 bases separating them. The CDR3 is 14 residues long. The DNA of the CDR3 is TGTGCCAGCAGCGCTACAGGGTTCGGCGACGAGCAGTACTTC. Protein sequence: CASSATGFGDEQYF.